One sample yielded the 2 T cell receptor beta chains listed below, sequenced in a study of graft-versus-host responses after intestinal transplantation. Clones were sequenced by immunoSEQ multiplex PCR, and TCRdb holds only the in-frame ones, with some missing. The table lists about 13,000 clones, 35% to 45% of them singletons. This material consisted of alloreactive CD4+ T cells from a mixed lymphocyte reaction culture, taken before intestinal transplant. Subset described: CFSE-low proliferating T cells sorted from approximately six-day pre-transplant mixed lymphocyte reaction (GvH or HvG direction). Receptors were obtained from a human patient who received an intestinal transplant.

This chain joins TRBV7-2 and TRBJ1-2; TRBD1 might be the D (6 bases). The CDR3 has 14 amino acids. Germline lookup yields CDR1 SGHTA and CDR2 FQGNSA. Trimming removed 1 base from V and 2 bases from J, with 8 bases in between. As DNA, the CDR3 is TGTGCCAGCAGCTTAGTGCAGGGGAACTATGGCTACACCTTC. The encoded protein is CASSLVQGNYGYTF.

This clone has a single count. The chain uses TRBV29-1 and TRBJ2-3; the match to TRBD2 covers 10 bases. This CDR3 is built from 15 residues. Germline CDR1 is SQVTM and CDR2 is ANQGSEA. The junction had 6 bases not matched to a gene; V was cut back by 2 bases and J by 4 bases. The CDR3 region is CSVELAGVAADTQYF. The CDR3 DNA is TGCAGCGTTGAACTAGCGGGGGTTGCCGCAGATACGCAGTATTTT.